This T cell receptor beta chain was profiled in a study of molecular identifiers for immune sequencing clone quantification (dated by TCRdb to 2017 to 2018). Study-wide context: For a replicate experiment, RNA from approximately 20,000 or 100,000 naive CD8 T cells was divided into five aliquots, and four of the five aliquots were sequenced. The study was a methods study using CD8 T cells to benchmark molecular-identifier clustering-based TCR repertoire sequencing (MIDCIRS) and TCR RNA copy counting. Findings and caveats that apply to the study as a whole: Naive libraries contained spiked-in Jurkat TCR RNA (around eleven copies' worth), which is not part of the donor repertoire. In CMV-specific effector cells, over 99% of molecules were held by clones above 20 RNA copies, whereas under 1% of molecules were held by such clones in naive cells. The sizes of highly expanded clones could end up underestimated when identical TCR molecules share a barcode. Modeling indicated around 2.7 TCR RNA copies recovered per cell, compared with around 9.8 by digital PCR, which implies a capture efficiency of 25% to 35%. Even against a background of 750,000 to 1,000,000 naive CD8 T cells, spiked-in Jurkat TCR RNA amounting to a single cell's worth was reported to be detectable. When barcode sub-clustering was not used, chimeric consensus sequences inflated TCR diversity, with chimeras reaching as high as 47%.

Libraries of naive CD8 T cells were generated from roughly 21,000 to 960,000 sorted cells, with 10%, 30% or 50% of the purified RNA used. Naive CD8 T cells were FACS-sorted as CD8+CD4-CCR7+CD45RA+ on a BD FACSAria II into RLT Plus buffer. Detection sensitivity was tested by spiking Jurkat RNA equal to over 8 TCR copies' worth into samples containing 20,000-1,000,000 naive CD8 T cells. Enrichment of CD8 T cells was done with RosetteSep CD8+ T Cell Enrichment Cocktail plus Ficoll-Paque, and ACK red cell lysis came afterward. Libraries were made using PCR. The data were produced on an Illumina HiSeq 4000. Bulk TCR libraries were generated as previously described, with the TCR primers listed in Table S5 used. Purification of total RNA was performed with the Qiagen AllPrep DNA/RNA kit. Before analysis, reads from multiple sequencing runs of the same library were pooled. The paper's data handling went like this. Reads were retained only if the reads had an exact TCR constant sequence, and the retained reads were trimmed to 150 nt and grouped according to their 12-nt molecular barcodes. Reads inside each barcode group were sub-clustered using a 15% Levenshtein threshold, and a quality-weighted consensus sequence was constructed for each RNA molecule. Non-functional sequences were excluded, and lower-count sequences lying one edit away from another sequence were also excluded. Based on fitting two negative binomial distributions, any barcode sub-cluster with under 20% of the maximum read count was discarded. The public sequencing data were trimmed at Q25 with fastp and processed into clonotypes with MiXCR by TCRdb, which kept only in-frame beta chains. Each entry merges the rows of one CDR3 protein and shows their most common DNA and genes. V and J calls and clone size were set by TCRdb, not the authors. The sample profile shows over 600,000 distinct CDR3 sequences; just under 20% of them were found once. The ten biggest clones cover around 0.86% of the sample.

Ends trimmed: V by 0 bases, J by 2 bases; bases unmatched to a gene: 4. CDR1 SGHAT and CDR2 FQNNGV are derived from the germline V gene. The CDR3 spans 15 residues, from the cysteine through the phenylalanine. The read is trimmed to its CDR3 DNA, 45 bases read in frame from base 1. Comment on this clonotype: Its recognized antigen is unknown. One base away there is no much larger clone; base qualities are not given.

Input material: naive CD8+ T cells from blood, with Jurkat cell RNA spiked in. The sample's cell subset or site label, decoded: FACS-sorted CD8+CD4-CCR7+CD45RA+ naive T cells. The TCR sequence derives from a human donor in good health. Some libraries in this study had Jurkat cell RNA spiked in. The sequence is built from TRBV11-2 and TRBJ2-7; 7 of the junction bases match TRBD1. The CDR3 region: CASSLDETGPYEQYF. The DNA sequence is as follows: TGTGCCAGCAGCTTAGACGAGACAGGGCCCTACGAGCAGTACTTC.